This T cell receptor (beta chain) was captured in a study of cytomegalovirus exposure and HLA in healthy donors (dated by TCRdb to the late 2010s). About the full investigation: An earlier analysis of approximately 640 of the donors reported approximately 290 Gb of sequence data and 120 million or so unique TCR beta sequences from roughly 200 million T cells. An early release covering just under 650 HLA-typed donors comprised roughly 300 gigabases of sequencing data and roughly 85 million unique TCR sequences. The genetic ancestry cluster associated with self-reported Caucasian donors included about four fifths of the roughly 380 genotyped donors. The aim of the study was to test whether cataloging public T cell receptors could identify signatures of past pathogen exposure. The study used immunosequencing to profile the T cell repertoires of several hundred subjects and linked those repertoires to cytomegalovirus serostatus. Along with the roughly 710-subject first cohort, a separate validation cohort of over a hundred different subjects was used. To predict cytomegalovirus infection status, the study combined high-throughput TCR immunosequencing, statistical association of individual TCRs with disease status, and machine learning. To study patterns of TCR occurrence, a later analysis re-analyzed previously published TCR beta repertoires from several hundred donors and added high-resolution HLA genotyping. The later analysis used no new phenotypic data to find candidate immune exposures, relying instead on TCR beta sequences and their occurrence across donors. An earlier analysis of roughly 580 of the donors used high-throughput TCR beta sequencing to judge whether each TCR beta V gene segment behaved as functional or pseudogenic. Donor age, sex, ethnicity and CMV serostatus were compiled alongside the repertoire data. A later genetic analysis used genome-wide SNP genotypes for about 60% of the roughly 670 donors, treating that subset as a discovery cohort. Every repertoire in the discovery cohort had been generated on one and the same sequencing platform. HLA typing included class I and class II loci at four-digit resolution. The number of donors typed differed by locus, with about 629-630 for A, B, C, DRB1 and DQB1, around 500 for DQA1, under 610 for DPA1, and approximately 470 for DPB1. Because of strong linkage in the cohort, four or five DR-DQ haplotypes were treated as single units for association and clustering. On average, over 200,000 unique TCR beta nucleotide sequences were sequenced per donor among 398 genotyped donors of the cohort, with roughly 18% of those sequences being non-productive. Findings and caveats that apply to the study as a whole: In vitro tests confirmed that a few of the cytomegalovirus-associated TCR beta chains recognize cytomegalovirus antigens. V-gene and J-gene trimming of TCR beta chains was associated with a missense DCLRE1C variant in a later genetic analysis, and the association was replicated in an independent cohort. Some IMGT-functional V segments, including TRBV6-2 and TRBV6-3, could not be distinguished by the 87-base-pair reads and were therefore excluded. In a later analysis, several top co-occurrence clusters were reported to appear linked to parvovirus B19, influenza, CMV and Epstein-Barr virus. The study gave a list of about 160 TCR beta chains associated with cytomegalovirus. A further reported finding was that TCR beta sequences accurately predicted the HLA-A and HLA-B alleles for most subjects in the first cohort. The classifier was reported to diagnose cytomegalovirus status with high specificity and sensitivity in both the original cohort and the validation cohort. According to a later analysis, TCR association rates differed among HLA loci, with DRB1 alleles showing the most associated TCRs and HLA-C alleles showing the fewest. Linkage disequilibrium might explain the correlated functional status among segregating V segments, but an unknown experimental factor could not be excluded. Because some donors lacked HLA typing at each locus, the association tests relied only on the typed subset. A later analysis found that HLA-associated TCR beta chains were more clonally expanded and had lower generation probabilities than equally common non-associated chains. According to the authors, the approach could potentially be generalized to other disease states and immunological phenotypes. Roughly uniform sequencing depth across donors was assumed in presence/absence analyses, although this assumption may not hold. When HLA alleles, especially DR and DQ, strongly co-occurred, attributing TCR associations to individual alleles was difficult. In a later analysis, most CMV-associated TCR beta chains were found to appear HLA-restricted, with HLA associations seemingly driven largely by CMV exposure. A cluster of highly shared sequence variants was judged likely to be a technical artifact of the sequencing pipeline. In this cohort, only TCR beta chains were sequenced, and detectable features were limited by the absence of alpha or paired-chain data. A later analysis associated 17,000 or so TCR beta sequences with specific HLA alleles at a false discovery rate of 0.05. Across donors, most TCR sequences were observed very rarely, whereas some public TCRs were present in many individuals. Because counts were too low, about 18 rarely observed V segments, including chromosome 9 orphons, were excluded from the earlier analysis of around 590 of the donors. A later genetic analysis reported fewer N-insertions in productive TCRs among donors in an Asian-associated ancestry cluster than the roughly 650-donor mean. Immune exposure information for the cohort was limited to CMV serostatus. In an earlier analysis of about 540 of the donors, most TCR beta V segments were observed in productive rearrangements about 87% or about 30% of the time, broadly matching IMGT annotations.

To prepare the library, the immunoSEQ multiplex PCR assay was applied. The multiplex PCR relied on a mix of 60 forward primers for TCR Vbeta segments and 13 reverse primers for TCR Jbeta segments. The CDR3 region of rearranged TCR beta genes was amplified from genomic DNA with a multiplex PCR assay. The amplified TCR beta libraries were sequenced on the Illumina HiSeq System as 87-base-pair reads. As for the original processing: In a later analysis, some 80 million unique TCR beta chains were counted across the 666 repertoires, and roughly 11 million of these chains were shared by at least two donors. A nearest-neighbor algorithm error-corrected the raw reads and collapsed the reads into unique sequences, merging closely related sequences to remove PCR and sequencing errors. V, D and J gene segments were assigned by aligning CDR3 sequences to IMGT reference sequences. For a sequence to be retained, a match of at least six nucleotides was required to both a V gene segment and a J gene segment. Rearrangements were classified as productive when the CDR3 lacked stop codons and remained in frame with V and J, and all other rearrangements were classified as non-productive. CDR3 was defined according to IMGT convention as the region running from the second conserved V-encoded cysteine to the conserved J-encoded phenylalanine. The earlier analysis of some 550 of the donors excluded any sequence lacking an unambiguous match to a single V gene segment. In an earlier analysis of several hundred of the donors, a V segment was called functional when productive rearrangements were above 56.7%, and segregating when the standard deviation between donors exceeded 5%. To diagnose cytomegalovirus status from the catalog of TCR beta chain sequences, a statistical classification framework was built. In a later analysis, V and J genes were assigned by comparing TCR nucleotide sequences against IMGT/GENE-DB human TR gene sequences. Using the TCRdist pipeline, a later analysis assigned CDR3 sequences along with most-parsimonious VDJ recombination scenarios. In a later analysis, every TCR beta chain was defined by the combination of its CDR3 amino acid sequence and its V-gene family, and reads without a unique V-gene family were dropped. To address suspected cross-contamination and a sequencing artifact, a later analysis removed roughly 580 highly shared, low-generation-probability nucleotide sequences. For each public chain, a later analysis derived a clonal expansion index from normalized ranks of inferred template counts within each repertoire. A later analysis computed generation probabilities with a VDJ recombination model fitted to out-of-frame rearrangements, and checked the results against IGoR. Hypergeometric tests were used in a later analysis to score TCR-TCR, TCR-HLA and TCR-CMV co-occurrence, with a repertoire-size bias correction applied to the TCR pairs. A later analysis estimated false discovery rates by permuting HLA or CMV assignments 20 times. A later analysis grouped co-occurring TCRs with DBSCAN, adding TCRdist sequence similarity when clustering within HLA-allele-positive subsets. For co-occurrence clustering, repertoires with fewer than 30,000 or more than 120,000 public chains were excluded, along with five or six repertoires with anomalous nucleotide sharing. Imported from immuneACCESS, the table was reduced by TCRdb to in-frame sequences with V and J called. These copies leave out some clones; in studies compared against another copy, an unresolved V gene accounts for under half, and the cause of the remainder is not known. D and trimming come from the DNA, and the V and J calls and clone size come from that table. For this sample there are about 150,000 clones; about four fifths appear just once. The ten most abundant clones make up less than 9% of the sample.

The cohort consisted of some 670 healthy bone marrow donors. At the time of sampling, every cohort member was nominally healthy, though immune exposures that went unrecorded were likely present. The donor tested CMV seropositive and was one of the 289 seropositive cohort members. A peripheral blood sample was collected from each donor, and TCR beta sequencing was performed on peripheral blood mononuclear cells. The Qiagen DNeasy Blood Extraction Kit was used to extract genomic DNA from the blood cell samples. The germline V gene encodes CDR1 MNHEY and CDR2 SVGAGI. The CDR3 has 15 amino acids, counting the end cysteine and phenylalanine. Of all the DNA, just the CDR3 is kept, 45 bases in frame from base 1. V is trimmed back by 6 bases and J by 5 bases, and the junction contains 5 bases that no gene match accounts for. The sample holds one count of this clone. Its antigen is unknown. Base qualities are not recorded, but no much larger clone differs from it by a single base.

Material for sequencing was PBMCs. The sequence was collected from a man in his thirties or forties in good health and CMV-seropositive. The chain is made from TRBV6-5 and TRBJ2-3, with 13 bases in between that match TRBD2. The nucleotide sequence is TGTGCCAGCAGCCGACTAGCGGGAGGTGGAGATACGCAGTATTTT. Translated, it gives CASSRLAGGGDTQYF.